The present TCR beta chain was sequenced within a study of PD-1 blockade in classical Hodgkin lymphoma. In the study overall: On a schedule of every 2 weeks, patients received nivolumab 3 mg/kg intravenously.

All trial patients relapsed after autologous stem cell transplantation. Sequenced by immunoSEQ multiplex PCR; TCRdb stores in-frame clones only, minus some. Of some 23,000 clones listed, 80% are singletons. Study-wide results and caveats: Complete responders' diversity at baseline resembled that of newly diagnosed patients. Newly diagnosed patients had baseline TCR diversity that was reportedly lower than that of healthy donors.

Turning to this clone: Its antigen is undetermined.

The CDR3 runs to 15 residues. The V gene's germline CDR1 is MNHEY and CDR2 SVGAGI. V was cut by 6 bases and J by 4 bases, with 16 bases left in between. The sequencing here drew on peripheral blood mononuclear cells (PBMCs), taken before the second cycle of nivolumab. The chain uses TRBV6-5 and TRBJ1-5, with D unclear. The TCR comes from a human donor with classical Hodgkin lymphoma. CDR3 region: CASSSTPTPNQPQHF. CDR3 nucleotides: TGTGCCAGCAGCTCTACCCCCACACCGAATCAGCCCCAGCATTTT.